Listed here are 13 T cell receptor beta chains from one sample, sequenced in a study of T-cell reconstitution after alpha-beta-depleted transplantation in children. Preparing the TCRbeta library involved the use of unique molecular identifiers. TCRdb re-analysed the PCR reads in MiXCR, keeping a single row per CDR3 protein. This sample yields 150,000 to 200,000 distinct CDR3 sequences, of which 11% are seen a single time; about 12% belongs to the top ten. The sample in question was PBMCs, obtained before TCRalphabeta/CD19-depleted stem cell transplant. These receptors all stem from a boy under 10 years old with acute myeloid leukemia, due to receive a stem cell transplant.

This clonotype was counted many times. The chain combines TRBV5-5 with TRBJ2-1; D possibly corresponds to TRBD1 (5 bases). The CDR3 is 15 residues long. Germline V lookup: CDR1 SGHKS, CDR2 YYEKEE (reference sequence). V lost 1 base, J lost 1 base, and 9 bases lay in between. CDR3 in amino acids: CASSLWQGSYNEQFF. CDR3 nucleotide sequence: TGTGCCAGCAGCTTGTGGCAGGGATCCTACAATGAGCAGTTCTTC.

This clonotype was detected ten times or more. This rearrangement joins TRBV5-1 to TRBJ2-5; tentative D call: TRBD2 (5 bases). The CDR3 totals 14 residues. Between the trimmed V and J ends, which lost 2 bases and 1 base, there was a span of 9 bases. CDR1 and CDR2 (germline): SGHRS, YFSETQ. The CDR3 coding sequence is TGCGCCAGCAGCTTATTCCGGGGCCAAGAGACCCAGTACTTC. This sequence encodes CASSLFRGQETQYF.

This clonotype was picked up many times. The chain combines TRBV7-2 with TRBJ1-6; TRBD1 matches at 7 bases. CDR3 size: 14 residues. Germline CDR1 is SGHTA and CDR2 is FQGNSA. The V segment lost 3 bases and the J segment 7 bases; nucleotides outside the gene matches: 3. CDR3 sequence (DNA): TGTGCCAGCAGCTTGGTACAGGGGAATTCACCCCTCCACTTT. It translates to CASSLVQGNSPLHF.

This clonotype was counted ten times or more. DNA of the CDR3: TGTGCCAGTAGTATCGTTCCGGGACTAGCGGGAGAGTCCGGGGAGCTGTTTTTT. This translates into CASSIVPGLAGESGELFF. The chain employs TRBV19 and TRBJ2-2, with TRBD2 matching over 14 bases. Unmatched junction bases numbered 9, after V lost 3 bases and J lost 6 bases. Germline V CDR1 and CDR2: LNHDA, SQIVND (reference sequence). This CDR3 has 18 residues. The variable domain in full, with the rest retrieved from reference TRBV19 and TRBJ2-2, is DGGITQSPKYLFRKEGQNVTLSCEQNLNHDAMYWYRQDPGQGLRLIYYSQIVNDFQKGDIAEGYSVSREKKESFPLTVTSAQKNPTAFYLCASSIVPGLAGESGELFFGEGSRLTVL.

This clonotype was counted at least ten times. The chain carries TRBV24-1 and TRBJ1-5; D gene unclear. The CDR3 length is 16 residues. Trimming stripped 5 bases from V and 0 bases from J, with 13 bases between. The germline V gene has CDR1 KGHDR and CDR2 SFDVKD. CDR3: CATSVGGPGSNQPQHF. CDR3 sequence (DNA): TGTGCCACCAGTGTCGGTGGGCCGGGTAGCAATCAGCCCCAGCATTTT.

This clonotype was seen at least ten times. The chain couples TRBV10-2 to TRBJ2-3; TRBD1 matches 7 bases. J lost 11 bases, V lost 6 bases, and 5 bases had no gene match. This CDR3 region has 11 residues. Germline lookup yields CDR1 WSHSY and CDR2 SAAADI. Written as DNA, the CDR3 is TGCGCCAGCAGACAGGGGCTGGGGCAGTATTTT. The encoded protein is CASRQGLGQYF.

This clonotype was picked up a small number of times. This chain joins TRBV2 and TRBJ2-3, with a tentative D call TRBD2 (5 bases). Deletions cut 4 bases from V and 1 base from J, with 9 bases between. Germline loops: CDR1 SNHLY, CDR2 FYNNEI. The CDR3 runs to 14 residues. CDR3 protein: CASSVEGRTDTQYF. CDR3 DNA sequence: TGTGCCAGCAGTGTAGAGGGCCGCACAGATACGCAGTATTTT.

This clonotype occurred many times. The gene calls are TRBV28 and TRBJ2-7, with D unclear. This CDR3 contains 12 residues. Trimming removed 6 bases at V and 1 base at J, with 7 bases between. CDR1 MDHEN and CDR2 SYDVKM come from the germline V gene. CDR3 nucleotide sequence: TGTGCCAGCAGCGACCCTTCCTACGAGCAGTACTTC. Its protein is CASSDPSYEQYF.

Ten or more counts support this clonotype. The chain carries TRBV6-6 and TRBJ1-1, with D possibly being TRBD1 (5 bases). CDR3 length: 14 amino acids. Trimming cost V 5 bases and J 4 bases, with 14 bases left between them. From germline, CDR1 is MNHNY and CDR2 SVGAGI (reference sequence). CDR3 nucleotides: TGTGCCAGCAGTCTGAGTAGGGGAAGCACTGAAGCTTTCTTT. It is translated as CASSLSRGSTEAFF.

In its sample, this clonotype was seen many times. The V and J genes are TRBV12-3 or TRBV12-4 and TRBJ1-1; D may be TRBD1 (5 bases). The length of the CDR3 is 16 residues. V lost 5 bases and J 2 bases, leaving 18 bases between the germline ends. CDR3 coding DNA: TGTGCCAGCAGTCCGGGACTCCGAAGAAGTAACACTGAAGCTTTCTTT. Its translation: CASSPGLRRSNTEAFF.

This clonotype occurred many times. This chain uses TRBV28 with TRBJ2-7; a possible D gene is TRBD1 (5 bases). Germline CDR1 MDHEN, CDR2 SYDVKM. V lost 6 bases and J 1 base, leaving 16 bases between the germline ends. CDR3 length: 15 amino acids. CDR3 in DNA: TGTGCCAGCAGGAAGAGACAGACCATTTCCTACGAGCAGTACTTC. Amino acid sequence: CASRKRQTISYEQYF.

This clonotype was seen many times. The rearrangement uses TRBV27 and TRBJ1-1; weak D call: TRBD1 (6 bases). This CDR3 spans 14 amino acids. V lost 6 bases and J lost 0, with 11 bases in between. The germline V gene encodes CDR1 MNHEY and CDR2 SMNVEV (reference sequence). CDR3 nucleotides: TGTGCCAGCAGGAACAGGGCGTTGAACACTGAAGCTTTCTTT. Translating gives CASRNRALNTEAFF.

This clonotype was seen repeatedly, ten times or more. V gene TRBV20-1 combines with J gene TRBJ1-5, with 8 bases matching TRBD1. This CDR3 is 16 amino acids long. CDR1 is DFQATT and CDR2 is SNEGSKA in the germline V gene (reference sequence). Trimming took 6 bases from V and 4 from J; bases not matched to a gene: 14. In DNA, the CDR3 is TGCAGTGCAGACCCCGCCGGCCAGGGGGCAAATCAGCCCCAGCATTTT. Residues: CSADPAGQGANQPQHF.